This entry concerns a single T cell receptor beta chain. Methods used by the authors: Estimation of nucleated cell counts relied on the amplification of reference gene primers. Produced via immunoSEQ multiplex PCR; TCRdb's table is partial and in-frame only. V, J and clone size are taken as reported in that table, and D and trimming were inferred from the DNA itself. The data show 160,000 or so clones, approximately 91% seen once. The data are from a study of blood T cell repertoires in COVID-19. As for the study in general: Samples came from the United States, Italy and Spain, spanning acute and convalescent COVID-19. PBMCs, B-cell-depleted T cells, or T cells were the source of the cDNA or gDNA that made up the material.

V shed 5 bases, J shed 5 bases, and the junction held 8 bases outside the gene matches. This CDR3 spans 16 amino acids. Germline-derived CDR1 and CDR2 are SEHNR and FQNEAQ (reference sequence). J is TRBJ2-2 and V is TRBV7-9, with 10 bases matching TRBD1. The sequence came from a man aged 18 to 30 with acute or convalescent COVID-19. Sequenced sample: peripheral blood. CDR3 sequence reads: CASSPTGQGVTGELFF. The CDR3 region has the DNA TGTGCCAGCAGCCCCACTGGACAGGGGGTAACCGGGGAGCTGTTTTTT.